The present T cell receptor beta chain was sequenced within a study of blood T cells in healthy people across ages. Study-wide points: Investigators treated diversity estimates from one million T cells as underestimates.

Total RNA was extracted at no less than 5 micrograms per sample. Using a J-beta primer mix together with a sample-barcoded 5' primer, a second PCR was run for about 7 to 12 cycles. Each single sample gave us at least 3 million CDR3-containing paired-end reads. TCRdb redid the calling of the 5' RACE reads with MiXCR, one entry per CDR3 protein. The data show around 850,000 distinct CDR3 sequences, roughly 34% seen once. For this clonotype: The antigen is unknown.

The TCR was taken from a man aged 18 to 29 in good health. The sequenced material came from blood.

The CDR3 nucleotides are TGCAGTGCTATCGGACAGTATGATCAGCCCCAGCATTTT. Protein sequence: CSAIGQYDQPQHF. The gene calls are TRBV20-1 and TRBJ1-5; TRBD1 is a possible D gene (6 bases). The CDR3 totals 13 residues. The V end lost 4 bases, the J end lost 5 bases, and 12 bases lay between the germline ends. Per the germline V gene, CDR1 is DFQATT and CDR2 is SNEGSKA (reference sequence).